What follows are 9 T cell receptor beta chains derived from one specimen sequenced in a study of blood T cell repertoires in COVID-19. This table comes from immunoSEQ multiplex PCR, and its TCRdb copy is limited to in-frame clones, with some not included. The sample has 110,000 to 150,000 clones; roughly 90% are singletons. The sequencing input was peripheral blood. These receptors all come from a man in his fifties with active or convalescent COVID-19.

V and J are TRBV5-1 and TRBJ1-4; the D gene is possibly TRBD1 (6 bases). Germline lookup yields CDR1 SGHRS and CDR2 YFSETQ. Trimming removed 4 bases from V and 4 bases from J, with 11 bases in between. The CDR3 loop spans 14 amino acids. The CDR3 DNA is TGCGCCAGCAGCCAGGGGCAGGTTAATGAAAAACTGTTTTTT. Residues: CASSQGQVNEKLFF.

This sequence joins TRBV7-3 and TRBJ2-7, with TRBD2 identical over 8 bases. Germline CDR1 and CDR2: SGHTA and FQGTGA. The CDR3 sequence is 16 residues long. V was pared by 2 bases and J by 1 base, with 7 bases of the junction left unmatched. CDR3 DNA sequence: TGTGCCAGCAGCTTAGGGGGAGCGGGAGCGTCCTACGAGCAGTACTTC. Translated: CASSLGGAGASYEQYF.

This chain uses TRBV7-9 with TRBJ2-2; D is possibly TRBD2 (5 bases). Germline V CDR1 and CDR2: SEHNR, FQNEAQ (reference sequence). This CDR3 region has 12 residues. Deletions cut 9 bases from V and 6 bases from J, with 11 bases between. The DNA of the CDR3 is TGTGCCAGTCCTTCCGGGGCCGGGGAGCTGTTTTTT. Translating gives CASPSGAGELFF.

This rearrangement joins TRBV28 to TRBJ2-7; 13 positions agree with TRBD2. V lost 2 bases to trimming and J lost 2 bases; unmatched junction nucleotides: 15. This CDR3 is 20 amino acids long. Germline V lookup: CDR1 MDHEN, CDR2 SYDVKM. The CDR3 nucleotides read TGTGCCAGCAGTTTACCCGGACTAGCGGGGGTAGGGGATGGAACCTACGAGCAGTACTTC. This translates into CASSLPGLAGVGDGTYEQYF.

This clone was recorded once. The chain is built from TRBV25-1 and TRBJ2-5; 8 positions match TRBD1. This CDR3 has 14 amino acids. J was trimmed by 5 bases and V by 2 bases; bases with no gene match: 4. Germline V gene lookup returns CDR1 MGHDK and CDR2 SYGVNS. The CDR3 is CASSEQGAGETQYF. In DNA, the CDR3 is TGTGCCAGCAGTGAACAGGGGGCGGGCGAGACCCAGTACTTC. Full variable domain (rest looked up from reference TRBV25-1 and TRBJ2-5): EADIYQTPRYLVIGTGKKITLECSQTMGHDKMYWYQQDPGMELHLIHYSYGVNSTEKGDLSSESTVSRIRTEHFPLTLESARPSHTSQYLCASSEQGAGETQYFGPGTRLLVL.

The V call is TRBV5-1, the J call TRBJ1-2, with D possibly matching TRBD1 (6 bases). The CDR3 totals 11 residues. Trimming removed 4 bases from V and 7 bases from J, with 8 bases in between. Germline V gene lookup returns CDR1 SGHRS and CDR2 YFSETQ. Here the CDR3 DNA reads TGCGCCAGCAGCATGGACAGTGGCTACACCTTC. Amino acids: CASSMDSGYTF.

This rearrangement joins TRBV7-6 to TRBJ2-7, with a tentative D call TRBD2 (5 bases). The CDR3 runs to 14 residues. CDR1 is SGHVS and CDR2 is FNYEAQ in the germline V gene. V dropped 1 base and J dropped 1 base, with 8 bases sitting between them. CDR3 sequence: CASSLEAGSYEQYF. CDR3 DNA: TGTGCCAGCAGCTTAGAGGCGGGTTCCTACGAGCAGTACTTC.

The chain employs TRBV4-1 and TRBJ2-7; 10 nucleotides agree with TRBD2. Germline CDR1 reads MGHRA; CDR2 reads YSYEKL. The CDR3 length is 16 residues. The V gene end was trimmed by 0 bases and the J gene end by 0 bases; junction bases not matched to a gene: 2. The CDR3 DNA reads TGCGCCAGCAGCCAAGATCCTAGCGGGAGCTCCTACGAGCAGTACTTC. It encodes CASSQDPSGSSYEQYF.

This clone was seen just once. The CDR3 spells CASSLSRAYGYTF. The CDR3 nucleotides read TGTGCCAGCAGTTTATCCAGGGCCTATGGCTACACCTTC. V and J are TRBV28 and TRBJ1-2, with D perhaps matching TRBD1 (5 bases). This CDR3 comprises 13 residues. Germline CDR1 reads MDHEN; CDR2 reads SYDVKM. The germline V and J ends were trimmed by 1 base and 4 bases, with 7 bases remaining between them.